This paragraph reports one T cell receptor beta chain. Its antigen is still unknown. The PCR employed 60 Vbeta primers together with 13 Jbeta primers. Sequencing used immunoSEQ multiplex PCR; TCRdb keeps in-frame clones, though not all of them. The table records approximately 170,000 clones, 83% of them present only once. The data belong to a study of cytomegalovirus exposure and HLA in healthy donors. Findings and limits, study-wide: According to a later analysis, donors in an Asian-associated ancestry cluster reportedly had fewer N-insertions than the roughly 640-donor mean.

The CDR3 consists of 14 residues. The ends were cut back, 2 bases at V and 1 base at J, with 8 bases in the middle. CDR1 and CDR2 from the germline V gene are MNHEY and SVGAGI. This sequence joins TRBV6-5 and TRBJ1-2; D might be TRBD1 (6 bases). The receptor was isolated from a man aged 50 or older in good health and CMV-seropositive. The sequenced sample consisted of PBMCs. CDR3 in amino acids: CASSYGGINYGYTF. The CDR3 bases are TGTGCCAGCAGTTACGGGGGCATTAACTATGGCTACACCTTC.